This entry concerns a single T cell receptor beta chain. Its antigen is not identified. Buffy coats from healthy blood donors served as controls. The data derive from a study of STAT5B mutations in CD4+ large granular lymphocyte leukemia. Produced via immunoSEQ multiplex PCR; TCRdb's table is partial and in-frame only. The data show some 29,000 clones, more than 65% seen once. This CDR3 is built from 19 residues. The germline CDR1 and CDR2 sequences are ENHRY and SYGVKD. V shed 5 bases, J shed 0 bases, and the junction held 9 bases outside the gene matches. Overall study findings and caveats: Without putative leukemic clones, patient CD4-sorted repertoires remained more clonal than healthy CD4+ repertoires.

The sequence derives from a human donor in good health. Sequenced: CD4+ T cells from blood buffy coats. V gene TRBV10-3 combines with J gene TRBJ2-1, with 14 bases fitting TRBD2. The CDR3 DNA sequence: TGTGCCATCAGTCCTGGACTAGCGGGGGGTCGGAGCTCCTACAATGAGCAGTTCTTC. Encoded protein: CAISPGLAGGRSSYNEQFF.